This record looks at one T cell receptor (beta chain) sequence and its context. This sample stems from a study of blood T cell repertoires in COVID-19. As originally analysed: The assay estimated nucleated cells by amplifying reference gene primers. The repertoire was sequenced with immunoSEQ multiplex PCR; TCRdb's copy has only in-frame clones and lacks some. That table gives V, J and clone size, and the DNA gave D and trimming. The repertoire includes around 140,000 clones, over 65% of them detected once, and approximately 5% sits in the top ten. Germline trimming cut 2 bases from V and 1 base from J; bases unmatched to any gene: 4. CDR3 length: 15 residues. Per germline, CDR1 LGHNA and CDR2 YSLEER.

The chain joins TRBV4-3 to TRBJ1-1; 7 nucleotides agree with TRBD1. The sample consisted of peripheral blood. The receptor was isolated from a woman of 80 years or more with active or convalescent COVID-19. CDR3: CASSQYRGPNTEAFF. In DNA form, the CDR3 reads TGCGCCAGCAGCCAATACAGGGGACCGAACACTGAAGCTTTCTTT.